This TCR beta chain was found in a study of cytomegalovirus exposure and HLA in healthy donors (dated by TCRdb to about 2017). Regarding the research as a whole: In an earlier analysis of about 560 of the donors, 276 Gb of sequence data and 90 million to 130 million unique TCR beta sequences from some 170 million T cells were reported. About 330 gigabases of sequencing data and 70 million to 95 million unique TCR sequences made up an early release that covered approximately 700 HLA-typed donors. The genetic ancestry cluster associated with self-reported Caucasian donors included around 76% of the approximately 410 genotyped donors. The study was designed to test whether signatures of past pathogen exposure could be identified by cataloging public T cell receptors. Using immunosequencing, the study profiled T cell repertoires from approximately 700 subjects and related those repertoires to cytomegalovirus serostatus. In addition to the first cohort of 650 to 750 subjects, a separate validation cohort of around 110 different subjects was used. High-throughput TCR immunosequencing, statistical association of individual TCRs with disease status, and machine learning were combined to predict cytomegalovirus infection status. To study patterns of TCR occurrence, a later analysis re-analyzed previously published TCR beta repertoires from under 750 donors and added high-resolution HLA genotyping. In the later analysis, no new phenotypic data were used to find candidate immune exposures; instead, reliance was placed on TCR beta sequences and their occurrence across donors. An earlier analysis of approximately 580 of the donors used high-throughput TCR beta sequencing to judge whether each TCR beta V gene segment behaved as functional or pseudogenic. Donor age, sex, ethnicity and CMV serostatus were collected together with the repertoire data. A later genetic analysis used genome-wide SNP genotypes for about three fifths of the roughly 700 donors, treating that subset as a discovery cohort. All discovery cohort repertoires had been generated on a single sequencing platform. HLA typing included class I and class II loci at four-digit resolution. Typing coverage varied by locus: about 620-630 donors for A, B, C, DRB1 and DQB1; 500 to 550 for DQA1; some 610 for DPA1; under 490 for DPB1. Because of strong linkage in the cohort, roughly 5 DR-DQ haplotypes were treated as single units for association and clustering. On average, around 240,000 unique TCR beta nucleotide sequences were sequenced per donor among a few hundred genotyped donors of the cohort, with about 19% of those sequences being non-productive. Results and caveats for the whole study, not just this receptor: In a later analysis, the rate of TCR association differed among HLA loci, with DRB1 alleles having the most associated TCRs and HLA-C alleles having the fewest. When HLA alleles, especially DR and DQ, strongly co-occurred, TCR associations were difficult to assign to individual alleles. Seventeen rarely observed V segments, including chromosome 9 orphons, were excluded from the earlier analysis of 550 to 700 of the donors because counts were too low. In a later analysis, some 18,000 TCR beta sequences were associated with specific HLA alleles at a false discovery rate of 0.05. A further reported finding was that TCR beta sequences accurately predicted the HLA-A and HLA-B alleles for most subjects in the first cohort. Most TCR sequences were seen in very few donors, while some public TCRs were found in many individuals. Three of the identified cytomegalovirus-associated TCR beta chains were confirmed in vitro to be specific for cytomegalovirus antigens. Because the 87-base-pair reads could not distinguish some IMGT-functional V segments, including TRBV6-2 and TRBV6-3, those segments were excluded. The authors suggested that the approach could potentially be generalized to other disease states and immunological phenotypes. Cytomegalovirus status was reported to be diagnosed by the classifier with high specificity and sensitivity in both the original and validation cohorts. According to a later analysis, most CMV-associated TCR beta chains appeared to be HLA-restricted, and the HLA associations seemed to be driven largely by CMV exposure. Sequencing depth was assumed to be roughly uniform across donors in the presence/absence analyses, though that assumption may not hold. In a later genetic analysis, fewer N-insertions in productive TCRs were reported among donors in an Asian-associated ancestry cluster than the approximately 670-donor mean. Immune exposure information for the cohort was limited to CMV serostatus. This cohort had only TCR beta chains sequenced, and the lack of alpha or paired-chain data limited which features could be detected. Compared with equally common non-associated chains, HLA-associated TCR beta chains in a later analysis were more clonally expanded and had lower generation probabilities. In an earlier analysis of about 600 of the donors, most TCR beta V segments appeared in productive rearrangements about 90% or about 30% of the time, broadly matching IMGT annotations. The study listed 150 to 200 TCR beta chains as associated with cytomegalovirus. According to a later analysis, parvovirus B19, influenza, CMV and Epstein-Barr virus appeared linked to several top co-occurrence clusters. Linkage disequilibrium might explain the correlated functional status among segregating V segments, but an unknown experimental factor could not be excluded. Because HLA typing was missing for some donors at each locus, association tests included only the typed subset. In a later genetic analysis, a missense DCLRE1C variant was associated with V-gene and J-gene trimming of TCR beta chains, and the association was replicated in an independent cohort. A cluster of highly shared sequence variants was judged likely to be a technical artifact of the sequencing pipeline.

The receptor library was made with the immunoSEQ multiplex PCR assay. For the multiplex PCR, a mixture combining 60 forward primers for TCR Vbeta segments and 13 reverse primers for TCR Jbeta segments was used. The CDR3 region of rearranged TCR beta genes was amplified from genomic DNA by a multiplex PCR assay. On the Illumina HiSeq System, the amplified TCR beta libraries were sequenced as 87-base-pair reads. Per the original workflow: Across the roughly 640 repertoires, a later analysis counted tens of millions of unique TCR beta chains, 8.5 million to 12 million of which were shared by at least two donors. Raw reads were error-corrected and collapsed into unique sequences by a nearest-neighbor algorithm in which closely related sequences were merged to remove PCR and sequencing errors. To assign V, D and J gene segments, CDR3 sequences were aligned to IMGT reference sequences. For a sequence to be retained, a match of at least six nucleotides to both a V gene segment and a J gene segment was required. A rearrangement counted as productive if the CDR3 had no stop codons and remained in frame with V and J, and every other rearrangement counted as non-productive. Following IMGT convention, CDR3 was defined as the stretch from the second conserved V-encoded cysteine to the conserved J-encoded phenylalanine. In an earlier analysis of approximately 590 of the donors, sequences lacking an unambiguous match to a single V gene segment were excluded. An earlier analysis of 450 to 650 of the donors called V segments functional above 56.7% productive rearrangements and segregating when the between-donor standard deviation exceeded 5%. A statistical classification framework was built to diagnose cytomegalovirus status from the catalog of TCR beta chain sequences. V and J gene assignment, in a later analysis, came from comparing TCR nucleotide sequences with IMGT/GENE-DB human TR gene sequences. A later analysis assigned CDR3 sequences and most-parsimonious VDJ recombination scenarios with the TCRdist pipeline. A later analysis defined each TCR beta chain by its CDR3 amino acid sequence plus V-gene family, and excluded reads lacking a unique V-gene family. To address suspected cross-contamination and a sequencing artifact, a later analysis removed around 600 highly shared, low-generation-probability nucleotide sequences. In a later analysis, a clonal expansion index for each public chain was calculated from normalized within-repertoire ranks of inferred template counts. In a later analysis, generation probabilities were computed with a VDJ recombination model fitted to out-of-frame rearrangements, and the resulting probabilities were checked against IGoR. In a later analysis, hypergeometric tests were used to score TCR-TCR, TCR-HLA and TCR-CMV co-occurrence, with a repertoire-size bias correction applied to TCR pairs. In a later analysis, false discovery rates were estimated by permuting HLA or CMV assignments 20 times. In a later analysis, co-occurring TCRs were grouped with DBSCAN, and TCRdist sequence similarity was added when clustering was performed within HLA-allele-positive subsets. For co-occurrence clustering, repertoires with fewer than 30,000 or more than 120,000 public chains were excluded, along with roughly 5 repertoires with anomalous nucleotide sharing. Not all clones reach the TCRdb copy of this immuneACCESS table, which keeps in-frame sequences only. Checked studies attribute under half of the gap to unresolved V genes and leave the rest unexplained. D and trimming were read from the DNA, whereas the V and J calls and clone size are those reported in that table. Recorded for this sample are tens of thousands of clones; over 90% of them occurred a single time. Of the sample, under 3.5% falls within the top ten clones.

The CDR3 runs 14 amino acids, cysteine and phenylalanine included. Only the CDR3 DNA is retained, 42 bases long and in frame from the first base. As encoded in the germline V gene (reference sequence), CDR1 is GTSNPN while CDR2 is SVGIG. At the junction V is shortened by 0 bases and J by 5 bases; bases outside the gene matches: 5. In total, roughly 710 healthy bone marrow donors made up the cohort. All cohort members were sampled while nominally healthy, although unrecorded immune exposures were likely present. The donor tested CMV seronegative and was one of the 352 seronegative cohort members. Every donor gave a peripheral blood sample, and the peripheral blood mononuclear cells from that sample were used for TCR beta sequencing. Genomic DNA was extracted from the blood cell samples with the Qiagen DNeasy Blood Extraction Kit. About this clone itself: Its antigen is still unknown. Base quality data are lacking; no much larger clone is found one base away.

The chain uses TRBV30 and TRBJ2-7; a stretch of 9 junction bases matches TRBD1. The sequence came from a young woman in good health and CMV-seronegative. The material sequenced was PBMCs. The CDR3 reads CAWSVRRDRDEQYF. Here is the DNA: TGTGCCTGGAGTGTACGCAGGGACAGGGACGAGCAGTACTTC. The full variable domain, with segments outside the CDR3 supplied by the reference TRBV30 and TRBJ2-7 proteins, appears as SQTIHQWPATLVQPVGSPLSLECTVEGTSNPNLYWYRQAAGRGLQLLFYSVGIGQISSEVPQNLSASRPQDRQFILSSKKLLLSDSGFYLCAWSVRRDRDEQYFGPGTRLTVT.